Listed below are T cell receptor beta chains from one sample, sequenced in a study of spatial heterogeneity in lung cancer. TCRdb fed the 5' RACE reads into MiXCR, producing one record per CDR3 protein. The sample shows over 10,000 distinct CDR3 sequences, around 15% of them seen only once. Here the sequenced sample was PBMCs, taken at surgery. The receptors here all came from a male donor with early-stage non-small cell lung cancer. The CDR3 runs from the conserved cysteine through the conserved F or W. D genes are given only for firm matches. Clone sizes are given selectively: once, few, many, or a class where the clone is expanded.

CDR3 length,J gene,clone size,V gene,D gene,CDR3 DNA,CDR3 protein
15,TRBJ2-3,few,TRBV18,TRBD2,TGTGCCAGCTCACGCCAGCGGGGTAGCACAGATACGCAGTATTTT,CASSRQRGSTDTQYF
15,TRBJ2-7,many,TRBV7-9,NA,TGTGCCAGCAGCCTCCCCGGGGAGGCCTCCTACGAGCAGTACTTC,CASSLPGEASYEQYF
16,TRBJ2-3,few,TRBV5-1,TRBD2,TGCGCCAGCAGCTCCGGACTAGCGGGGGTGGCAGATACGCAGTATTTT,CASSSGLAGVADTQYF
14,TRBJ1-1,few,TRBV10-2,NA,TGCGCCAGCAGTGAGTCGATGGGAAGGACTGAAGCTTTCTTT,CASSESMGRTEAFF
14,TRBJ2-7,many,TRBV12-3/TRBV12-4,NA,TGTGCCAGCAGTTTCCGGGGGGCCCTCTACGAGCAGTACTTC,CASSFRGALYEQYF
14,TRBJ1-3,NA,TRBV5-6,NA,TGTGCCAGCAGCTTCGGGACGTATGGAAACACCATATATTTT,CASSFGTYGNTIYF
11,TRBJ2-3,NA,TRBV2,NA,TGTGCCAGCAGGGACAAGGATACGCAGTATTTT,CASRDKDTQYF
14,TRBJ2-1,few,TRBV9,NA,TGTGCCAGCAGCGTTATAGGGGGGCCCAATGAGCAGTTCTTC,CASSVIGGPNEQFF
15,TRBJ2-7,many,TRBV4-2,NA,TGTGCCAGCAGCCAAGAAGCGGTAGGTTCCTACGAGCAGTACTTC,CASSQEAVGSYEQYF
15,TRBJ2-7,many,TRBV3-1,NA,TGTGCCAGCAGCCAAGGAGAGGGGATAAGGTACGAGCAGTACTTC,CASSQGEGIRYEQYF
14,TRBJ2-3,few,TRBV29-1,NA,TGCAGCGATCAACCCCGACCACCGGGGGATACGCAGTATTTT,CSDQPRPPGDTQYF
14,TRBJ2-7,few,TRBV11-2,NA,TGTGCCAGCAGCTTATCGTACCCAGTCTACGAGCAGTACTTC,CASSLSYPVYEQYF
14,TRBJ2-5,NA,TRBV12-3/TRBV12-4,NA,TGTGCCAGCAGTTTAGGGCTGGGGCCAGAGACCCAGTACTTC,CASSLGLGPETQYF
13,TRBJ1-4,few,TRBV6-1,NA,TGTGCCAGCAGTGAAGAACGAGGTGAAAAACTGTTTTTT,CASSEERGEKLFF
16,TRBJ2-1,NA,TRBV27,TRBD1,TGTGCCAGCAGTCAGACCGGACAGGGGAGCTACAATGAGCAGTTCTTC,CASSQTGQGSYNEQFF
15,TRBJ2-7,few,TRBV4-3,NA,TGCGCCAGCAGCCATGATACACTTCTCTCCTACGAGCAGTACTTC,CASSHDTLLSYEQYF
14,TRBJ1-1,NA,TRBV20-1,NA,TGCAGTGCTAGCCCAGATTTCATGAACACTGAAGCTTTCTTT,CSASPDFMNTEAFF
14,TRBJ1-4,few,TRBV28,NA,TGTGCCAGCGGTTCTCCAGCCCTTAATGAAAAACTGTTTTTT,CASGSPALNEKLFF
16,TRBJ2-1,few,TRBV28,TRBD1,TGTGCCAGCAGTTCACCGACAGGGGCCCTCTACAATGAGCAGTTCTTC,CASSSPTGALYNEQFF
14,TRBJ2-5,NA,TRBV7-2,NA,TGTGCCAGCAGCCCTAGCGAGGCCCGGGAGACCCAGTACTTC,CASSPSEARETQYF
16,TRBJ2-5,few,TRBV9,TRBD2,TGTGCCAGCAGCGTAGGAAGCGGGGGCCTTGTGGAGACCCAGTACTTC,CASSVGSGGLVETQYF
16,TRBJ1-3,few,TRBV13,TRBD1,TGTGCCAGCAGCCGAAGGACAGGGGGTGCTGGAAACACCATATATTTT,CASSRRTGGAGNTIYF
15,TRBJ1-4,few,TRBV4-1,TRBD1,TGCGCCAGCAGCCTCGGGACAGGGGGCAATGAAAAACTGTTTTTT,CASSLGTGGNEKLFF
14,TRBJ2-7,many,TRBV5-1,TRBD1,TGCGCCAGCAGCCAGGGGGACGGACCCTACGAGCAGTACTTC,CASSQGDGPYEQYF
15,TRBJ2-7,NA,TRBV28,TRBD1,TGTGCCAGCAGTTTACTCGGGACAGGGTCCTACGAGCAGTACTTC,CASSLLGTGSYEQYF
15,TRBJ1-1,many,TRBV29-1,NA,TGCAGCGTTGAAGACCCGAGGGACATCCGCGCTGAAGCTTTCTTT,CSVEDPRDIRAEAFF
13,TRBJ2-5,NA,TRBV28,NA,TGTGCCAGCACCCCCGGACTGGAAGAGACCCAGTACTTC,CASTPGLEETQYF
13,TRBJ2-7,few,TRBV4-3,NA,TGCGCCAGCAGCCAAGGTTTGTTCTACGAGCAGTACTTC,CASSQGLFYEQYF
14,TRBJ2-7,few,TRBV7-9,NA,TGTGCCAGCAGCTTAGGTGGCACCGCCTACGAGCAGTACTTC,CASSLGGTAYEQYF
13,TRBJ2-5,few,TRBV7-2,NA,TGTGCCAGCAGCTTAAACGAGGGAGAGACCCAGTACTTC,CASSLNEGETQYF
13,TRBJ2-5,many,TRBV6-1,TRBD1,TGTGCCAGCAGTAGGGACAGAAAAGAGACCCAGTACTTC,CASSRDRKETQYF
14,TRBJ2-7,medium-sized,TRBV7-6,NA,TGTGCCAGCAGCCCAGGGGTCTACTCCTACGAGCAGTACTTC,CASSPGVYSYEQYF
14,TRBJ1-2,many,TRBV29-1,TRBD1,TGCAGCGTTGAAGATAACCAGGGGGAAGGTGGCTACACCTTC,CSVEDNQGEGGYTF
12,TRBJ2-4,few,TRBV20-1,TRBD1,TGCAGTGCAGGCCGGGACAGGACCGGACAGTACTTC,CSAGRDRTGQYF
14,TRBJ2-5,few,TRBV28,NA,TGTGCCAGCAGTTTATCGGGGGGCCGGGAGACCCAGTACTTC,CASSLSGGRETQYF
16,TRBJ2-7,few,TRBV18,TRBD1,TGTGCCAGCTCACCACCAGGGACAGGAGCTCTTTACGAGCAGTACTTC,CASSPPGTGALYEQYF
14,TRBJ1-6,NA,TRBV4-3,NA,TGCGCCAGCAGCCAAGAAAGGGCCCAATCACCCCTCCACTTT,CASSQERAQSPLHF
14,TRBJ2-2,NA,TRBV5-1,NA,TGCGCCAGCAGCTTGGACCCAGACACCGGGGAGCTGTTTTTT,CASSLDPDTGELFF
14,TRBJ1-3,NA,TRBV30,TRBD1,TGTGCCTGCCAACAGGGGAGTACTGGAAACACCATATATTTT,CACQQGSTGNTIYF
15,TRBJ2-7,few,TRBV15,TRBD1,TGTGCCACCAGCAGAGTAGGGGACAGTTTCTACGAGCAGTACTTC,CATSRVGDSFYEQYF
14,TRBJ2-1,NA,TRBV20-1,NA,TGCAGTGCTAGACCTTTGAGCTCCTACAATGAGCAGTTCTTC,CSARPLSSYNEQFF
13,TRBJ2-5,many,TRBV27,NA,TGTGCCAGCAGTCCGACGTACCAAGAGACCCAGTACTTC,CASSPTYQETQYF
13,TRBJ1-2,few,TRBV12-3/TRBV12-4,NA,TGTGCCAGCAGTTTAGATGCCCCCTATGGCTACACCTTC,CASSLDAPYGYTF
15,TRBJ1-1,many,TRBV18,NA,TGTGCCAGCTCACCAAGTCCCAAGGGGGACACTGAAGCTTTCTTT,CASSPSPKGDTEAFF
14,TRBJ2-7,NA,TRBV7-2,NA,TGTGCCAGCAGCGACTCCGGGGCCTTTTACGAGCAGTACTTC,CASSDSGAFYEQYF
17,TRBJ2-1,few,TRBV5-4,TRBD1,TGTGCCAGCAGCCAACGCTTTGGACAGGTTATTTACAATGAGCAGTTCTTC,CASSQRFGQVIYNEQFF
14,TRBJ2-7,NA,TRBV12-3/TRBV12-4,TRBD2,TGTGCCAGCACCCGAGCGGGGGGGCCCTACGAGCAGTACTTC,CASTRAGGPYEQYF
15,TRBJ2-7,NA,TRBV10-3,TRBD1,TGTGCCATCAGTGAAGGACAGGGGGCTTCCTACGAGCAGTACTTC,CAISEGQGASYEQYF
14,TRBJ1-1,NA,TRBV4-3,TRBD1,TGCGCCAGCAGCCAGATCCACAGGGGTCCTGAAGCTTTCTTT,CASSQIHRGPEAFF
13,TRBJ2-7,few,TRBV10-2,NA,TGCGCCAGCAGTGGACCAGGGGACTACGAGCAGTACTTC,CASSGPGDYEQYF
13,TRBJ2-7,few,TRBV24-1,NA,TGTGCCACCTCGCAGGGCAACACCTACGAGCAGTACTTC,CATSQGNTYEQYF